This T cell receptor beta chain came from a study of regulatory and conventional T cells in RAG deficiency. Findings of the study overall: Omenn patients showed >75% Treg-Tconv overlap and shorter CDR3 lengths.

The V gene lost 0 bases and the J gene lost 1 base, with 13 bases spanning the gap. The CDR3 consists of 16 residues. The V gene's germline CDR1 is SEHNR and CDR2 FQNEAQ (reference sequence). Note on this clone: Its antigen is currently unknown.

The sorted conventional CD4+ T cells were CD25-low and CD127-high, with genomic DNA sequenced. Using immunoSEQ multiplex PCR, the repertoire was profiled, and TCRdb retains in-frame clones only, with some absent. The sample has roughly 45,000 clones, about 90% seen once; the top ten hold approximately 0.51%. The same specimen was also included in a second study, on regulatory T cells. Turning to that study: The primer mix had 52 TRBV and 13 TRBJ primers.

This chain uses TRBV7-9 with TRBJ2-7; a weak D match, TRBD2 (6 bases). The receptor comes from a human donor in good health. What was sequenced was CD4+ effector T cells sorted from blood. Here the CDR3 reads CASSLAAGQASYEQYF. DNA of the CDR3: TGTGCCAGCAGCTTAGCGGCGGGGCAAGCGTCCTACGAGCAGTACTTC.